The 23 T cell receptor beta chains in this list originate from one sample, sequenced in a study of CD8+ T cells in alopecia areata. RNA extraction was followed by reverse transcription into cDNA, which acted as the sequencing template. The data were produced by immunoSEQ multiplex PCR, yet TCRdb's version contains in-frame clones alone and is incomplete. The profile covers more than 200,000 clones, with approximately 61% appearing a single time and approximately 1.2% taken by the ten largest. The specimen comprised CD4+ T cells sorted from blood, sampled at week 0. The receptors originated from a human donor with alopecia areata.

The V call is TRBV7-9, the J call TRBJ1-6; weak D call: TRBD1 (6 bases). Germline assignment: CDR1 SEHNR and CDR2 FQNEAQ (reference sequence). The V gene lost 3 bases and the J gene lost 5 bases, with 8 bases spanning the gap. This CDR3 has 14 residues. CDR3 residues: CASSLQGNNSPLHF. The DNA for the CDR3 is TGTGCCAGCAGCTTGCAGGGGAATAATTCACCCCTCCACTTT.

This rearrangement joins TRBV5-6 to TRBJ2-1, with D tentatively TRBD1 or TRBD2 (5 bases each). Germline V lookup: CDR1 SGHDT, CDR2 YYEEEE. The CDR3 is 15 residues long. Trimming shortened V by 4 bases and J by 1 base, and 12 bases separated the two germline ends. The CDR3 sequence is CASSPGRWSYNEQFF. Here the CDR3 DNA reads TGTGCCAGCAGCCCGGGGCGTTGGTCCTACAATGAGCAGTTCTTC.

A few counts support this clone. The genes are TRBV29-1 and TRBJ2-5, with a possible D match to TRBD2 (5 bases). Trimming took off 3 bases at V and 9 bases at J, with 11 bases between the two ends. The CDR3 is 11 amino acids. Germline CDR1 reads SQVTM; CDR2 reads ANQGSEA. This chain's CDR3 is CSVDPPEAQYF. In DNA, the CDR3 is TGCAGCGTTGATCCTCCGGAGGCCCAGTACTTC. The whole variable domain, filled in from reference TRBV29-1 and TRBJ2-5, reads SAVISQKPSRDICQRGTSLTIQCQVDSQVTMMFWYRQQPGQSLTLIATANQGSEATYESGFVIDKFPISRPNLTFSTLTVSNMSPEDSSIYLCSVDPPEAQYFGPGTRLLVL.

This chain uses TRBV11-2 with TRBJ1-6, with TRBD1 as a possible D gene (6 bases). The germline V gene has CDR1 SGHAT and CDR2 FQNNGV. CDR3 length equals 15 residues. V lost 6 bases and J 7 bases, leaving 16 bases between the germline ends. In nucleotides, the CDR3 is TGTGCCAGCAGACAGCCTGGCAGGGGCAATTCACCCCTCCACTTT. Protein: CASRQPGRGNSPLHF. Full variable domain (remainder filled in from reference TRBV11-2 and TRBJ1-6): EAGVAQSPRYKIIEKRQSVAFWCNPISGHATLYWYQQILGQGPKLLIQFQNNGVVDDSQLPKDRFSAERLKGVDSTLKIQPAKLEDSAVYLCASRQPGRGNSPLHFGNGTRLTVT.

This chain connects TRBV7-2 to TRBJ1-5; D not certain. From germline, CDR1 is SGHTA and CDR2 FQGNSA. V lost 5 bases and J lost 6, with 17 bases in between. The CDR3 runs to 15 residues. CDR3 amino acids: CASSPGPLNSQPQHF. CDR3 DNA: TGTGCCAGCAGCCCAGGACCCTTAAATAGTCAGCCCCAGCATTTT.

V and J are TRBV25-1 and TRBJ2-5; the D gene is possibly TRBD2 (7 bases). This CDR3 is built from 14 residues. Trimming took off 6 bases at V and 5 bases at J, with 16 bases between the two ends. Germline values: CDR1 MGHDK, CDR2 SYGVNS. The CDR3 protein is CASSGGPGRETQYF. The DNA for the CDR3 is TGTGCCAGCAGCGGGGGGCCCGGGAGGGAGACCCAGTACTTC.

This clone was counted between two and nine times. The CDR3 sequence is CASSYASAKETQYF. CDR3 bases: TGTGCCAGCAGTTACGCGAGCGCAAAAGAGACCCAGTACTTC. The chain has TRBV6-5 and TRBJ2-5; no reliable D call. Trimming cost V 2 bases and J 3 bases, with 10 bases left between them. CDR3 length: 14 residues. CDR1 is MNHEY and CDR2 is SVGAGI in the germline V gene.

This clone was counted between two and nine times. V and J are TRBV28 and TRBJ1-2; 7 positions agree with TRBD1. Germline V CDR1 and CDR2: MDHEN, SYDVKM. This CDR3 spans 14 amino acids. Trimming cost V 2 bases and J 5 bases; bases outside gene matches: 5. CDR3 sequence: CASSLGDRVYGYTF. The DNA of the CDR3 is TGTGCCAGCAGTTTAGGAGACAGGGTTTATGGCTACACCTTC.

The chain couples TRBV29-1 to TRBJ2-5, with 7 bases identical to TRBD2. Germline V gene sequence: CDR1 SQVTM, CDR2 ANQGSEA. Trimming took 0 bases from V and 7 from J; bases not matched to a gene: 5. The CDR3 is made up of 13 amino acids. This CDR3 reads CSVEDGEGRTQYF. As DNA, the CDR3 is TGCAGCGTTGAAGATGGGGAGGGACGGACCCAGTACTTC.

V and J are TRBV5-1 and TRBJ1-2; possible D gene TRBD1, 6 bases. Trimming shortened V by 0 bases and J by 6 bases, and 9 bases separated the two germline ends. The CDR3 is 13 amino acids. From germline, CDR1 is SGHRS and CDR2 YFSETQ. The CDR3, as DNA: TGCGCCAGCAGCTTGGAGGGGGGCGATGGCTACACCTTC. Its protein is CASSLEGGDGYTF.

This clone was detected only once. The chain carries TRBV29-1 and TRBJ1-2, with D unclear. Germline assignment: CDR1 SQVTM and CDR2 ANQGSEA. V lost 4 bases and J lost 8, with 14 bases in between. The CDR3 length is 12 residues. The CDR3 coding sequence is TGCAGCGTTGGGACCGCGGTTGAAGGCTACACCTTC. It specifies CSVGTAVEGYTF.

This clone was found once. The J gene is TRBJ2-5, the V gene TRBV30; 9 bases line up with TRBD1. In germline, CDR1 is GTSNPN, CDR2 SVGIG (reference sequence). The CDR3 length is 16 residues. Losses at the gene ends were 5 bases for V and 4 bases for J; bases not matched to a gene: 14. The CDR3 protein is CAWGTGHRFSGETQYF. The CDR3 DNA reads TGTGCCTGGGGGACAGGGCATCGGTTCAGCGGAGAGACCCAGTACTTC. Using reference TRBV30 and TRBJ2-5 for the parts outside the CDR3, the full variable domain is SQTIHQWPATLVQPVGSPLSLECTVEGTSNPNLYWYRQAAGRGLQLLFYSVGIGQISSEVPQNLSASRPQDRQFILSSKKLLLSDSGFYLCAWGTGHRFSGETQYFGPGTRLLVL.

The J gene is TRBJ1-1, the V gene TRBV4-1; D unresolved. Trimming took off 4 bases at V and 1 base at J, with 10 bases between the two ends. The germline V gene has CDR1 MGHRA and CDR2 YSYEKL. The CDR3 runs 14 residues. Here the CDR3 reads CASSPLSPNTEAFF. CDR3 coding DNA: TGCGCCAGCAGCCCCCTGTCTCCGAACACTGAAGCTTTCTTT.

This sequence joins TRBV5-4 and TRBJ2-1; D ambiguous. The V gene lost 0 bases and the J gene lost 7 bases, with 14 bases spanning the gap. Per the germline V gene, CDR1 is SGHNT and CDR2 is YYREEE (reference sequence). The CDR3 spans 15 residues. The CDR3 here is CASSLDSQGPNEQFF. CDR3 nucleotides: TGTGCCAGCAGCTTGGATTCACAAGGACCGAATGAGCAGTTCTTC. The variable domain in full, with the rest retrieved from reference TRBV5-4 and TRBJ2-1, is ETGVTQSPTHLIKTRGQQVTLRCSSQSGHNTVSWYQQALGQGPQFIFQYYREEENGRGNFPPRFSGLQFPNYSSELNVNALELDDSALYLCASSLDSQGPNEQFFGPGTRLTVL.

This chain links TRBV11-2 with TRBJ1-6, with D uncertain. Germline V gives CDR1 SGHAT, CDR2 FQNNGV. The V end was cut by 1 base, the J end by 7 bases, with 2 bases between. This CDR3 region has 12 residues. CDR3 bases: TGTGCCAGCAGCTTAGGAAATTCACCCCTCCACTTT. It translates to CASSLGNSPLHF.

V gene TRBV5-1 combines with J gene TRBJ1-1; 7 positions match TRBD1. J lost 8 bases, V lost 5 bases, and 3 bases had no gene match. The CDR3 runs 11 residues. The germline CDR1 and CDR2 sequences are SGHRS and YFSETQ. CDR3 coding DNA: TGCGCCAGCAGACGGGACAGCGAAGCTTTCTTT. It specifies CASRRDSEAFF.

The chain carries TRBV7-2 and TRBJ2-7; 7 bases line up with TRBD2. The trim removed 5 bases at V and 5 bases at J, leaving 12 bases unmatched. From germline, CDR1 is SGHTA and CDR2 FQGNSA. CDR3 size: 15 residues. The CDR3 DNA reads TGTGCCAGCAGCCCAGGACTAGTGACGGCCCACGAGCAGTACTTC. This gives the protein CASSPGLVTAHEQYF.

The chain recombines TRBV27 with TRBJ2-2, with TRBD2 matching 7 bases. The V and J ends lost 8 bases and 6 bases, in that order; junction bases with no gene match: 6. The CDR3 is 13 residues long. The germline CDR1 and CDR2 sequences are MNHEY and SMNVEV (reference sequence). Here the CDR3 DNA reads TGTGCCAGCCCTGGGAGGGATCCCGGGGAGCTGTTTTTT. Amino acids: CASPGRDPGELFF.

As for this clone: The sample has other DNA sequences that encode this CDR3 too. The chain recombines TRBV7-6 with TRBJ1-1; D remains ambiguous. V was shortened by 2 bases and J by 0 bases, with 4 bases between the two germline ends. Germline V gives CDR1 SGHVS, CDR2 FNYEAQ. The CDR3 covers 13 residues. This CDR3 is CASSLQLNTEAFF. Written as DNA, the CDR3 is TGTGCCAGCAGCTTACAGTTGAACACTGAAGCTTTCTTT.

The rearrangement links TRBV10-3 to TRBJ1-5; no reliable D call. V was clipped by 5 bases and J by 2 bases, with 7 bases between them. Germline lookup yields CDR1 ENHRY and CDR2 SYGVKD. The CDR3 sequence is 13 residues long. The CDR3 nucleotides are TGTGCCATCAGTTCGAGGGGCAATCAGCCCCAGCATTTT. It codes for CAISSRGNQPQHF.

This clone turned up a few times. The chain carries TRBV29-1 and TRBJ2-1, with 9 bases identical to TRBD2. The CDR3 loop spans 14 amino acids. Trimming cost V 6 bases and J 4 bases; bases outside gene matches: 7. Germline loops: CDR1 SQVTM, CDR2 ANQGSEA. The CDR3 protein is CSVLSGRRYNEQFF. CDR3 DNA: TGCAGCGTCCTTAGCGGGAGACGTTACAATGAGCAGTTCTTC.

The table lists this clone with a few counts. The chain employs TRBV30 and TRBJ2-1; D may be TRBD2 (5 bases). In germline, CDR1 is GTSNPN, CDR2 SVGIG (reference sequence). The CDR3 sequence is 12 residues long. V was pared by 5 bases and J by 8 bases, with 13 bases between. The CDR3 here is CAWGLWADEQFF. In DNA form, the CDR3 reads TGTGCCTGGGGACTTTGGGCGGATGAGCAGTTCTTC. Based on the CDR3 plus reference TRBV30 and TRBJ2-1, the full variable domain is SQTIHQWPATLVQPVGSPLSLECTVEGTSNPNLYWYRQAAGRGLQLLFYSVGIGQISSEVPQNLSASRPQDRQFILSSKKLLLSDSGFYLCAWGLWADEQFFGPGTRLTVL.

This sequence joins TRBV6-1 and TRBJ1-2; D might be TRBD1 (6 bases). Trimming cost V 6 bases and J 7 bases, with 9 bases left between them. CDR1 is MNHNS and CDR2 is SASEGT in the germline V gene. The CDR3 has 11 amino acids. The CDR3 region is CASRNRVGYTF. CDR3 coding DNA: TGTGCCAGCAGGAACAGGGTTGGCTACACCTTC.